This is a list of T cell receptor beta chains from one sample in a study of blood T cell repertoires in COVID-19. Here immunoSEQ multiplex PCR was the method, and the copy in TCRdb shows in-frame clones only, minus some. Among 110,000 to 150,000 clones listed, more than 80% were seen once. Sequencing was done on a sample of peripheral blood. The receptors derive from a woman aged 80 or older with acute or convalescent COVID-19. The CDR3 runs from the conserved cysteine through the conserved F or W. D genes are given only for firm matches. Expanded clones are given a class, and other clones once, few, many or no size at all.

abundance,v_gene,j_gene,d_gene,CDR3aa,CDR3nt
-,TRBV20-1,TRBJ2-1,TRBD2,CSASGTTSGGLSSYNEQFF,TGCAGTGCTAGTGGGACAACTAGCGGGGGTCTAAGCTCCTACAATGAGCAGTTCTTC
-,TRBV4-1,TRBJ1-5,-,CASSQPEYMPQHF,TGCGCCAGCAGCCAACCAGAATATATGCCCCAGCATTTT
-,TRBV25-1,TRBJ2-2,TRBD2,CASSSSGGAYTGELFF,TGTGCCAGCAGTTCATCCGGGGGGGCCTACACCGGGGAGCTGTTTTTT
few,TRBV6-1,TRBJ1-3,-,CASSEDRQGFGNTIYF,TGTGCCAGCAGTGAAGATAGGCAGGGATTTGGAAACACCATATATTTT
-,TRBV2,TRBJ2-2,-,CASRGEAGTGELFF,TGTGCCAGCAGGGGGGAAGCGGGCACCGGGGAGCTGTTTTTT
-,TRBV6-2/TRBV6-3,TRBJ1-2,TRBD1,CASSPGTATYGYTF,TGTGCCAGCAGTCCAGGGACAGCGACCTATGGCTACACCTTC
-,TRBV6-5,TRBJ1-3,TRBD1,CASSYLTGSSGNTIYF,TGTGCCAGCAGTTATTTGACAGGGAGCTCTGGAAACACCATATATTTT
-,TRBV7-8,TRBJ1-1,TRBD1,CASSTGTGGLGTEAFF,TGTGCCAGCAGCACGGGGACAGGGGGTTTAGGCACTGAAGCTTTCTTT
-,TRBV5-4,TRBJ2-5,-,CASSSRETQYF,TGTGCCAGCAGCTCTAGAGAGACCCAGTACTTC
few,TRBV19,TRBJ1-2,TRBD1,CASSIGSGGDRLYYGYTF,TGTGCCAGTAGTATAGGTTCCGGCGGGGACAGGCTCTACTATGGCTACACCTTC
-,TRBV5-6,TRBJ2-3,TRBD2,CASSSGTSGRSGSDTQYF,TGTGCCAGCAGTTCCGGGACTAGCGGGAGGAGCGGTTCAGATACGCAGTATTTT
-,TRBV6-5,TRBJ1-2,-,CASSKGDYGYTF,TGTGCCAGCAGCAAAGGGGACTATGGCTACACCTTC
-,TRBV30,TRBJ2-7,TRBD1,CAWSMTGGAYEQYF,TGTGCCTGGAGTATGACAGGGGGGGCCTACGAGCAGTACTTC
-,TRBV19,TRBJ2-5,TRBD1,CASSIDIRDRGQETQYF,TGTGCCAGTAGTATAGATATCCGGGACAGGGGGCAAGAGACCCAGTACTTC
-,TRBV2,TRBJ2-2,TRBD1,CASSGTGPGELFF,TGTGCCAGCAGTGGGACAGGGCCCGGGGAGCTGTTTTTT
-,TRBV11-3,TRBJ2-2,TRBD1,CASSPGQGQTTGELFF,TGTGCCAGCAGCCCCGGACAGGGCCAGACCACCGGGGAGCTGTTTTTT
-,TRBV14,TRBJ1-1,-,CASSQNMNTEAFF,TGTGCCAGCAGCCAGAACATGAACACTGAAGCTTTCTTT
-,TRBV5-1,TRBJ2-5,TRBD2,CASRPGGAAETQYF,TGCGCCAGCAGACCCGGGGGGGCGGCGGAGACCCAGTACTTC
-,TRBV2,TRBJ2-7,-,CASRKESYEQYF,TGTGCCAGCAGGAAGGAGTCCTACGAGCAGTACTTC
-,TRBV5-1,TRBJ2-2,-,CASSLGQGKTGELFF,TGCGCCAGCAGCTTGGGGCAGGGAAAAACCGGGGAGCTGTTTTTT
-,TRBV4-2,TRBJ1-2,TRBD1,CASSRGQDVGMNYGYTF,TGTGCCAGCAGCCGAGGACAGGATGTTGGGATGAACTATGGCTACACCTTC
-,TRBV30,TRBJ1-1,TRBD1,CAWNRDRKNTEAFF,TGTGCCTGGAACCGGGACAGGAAGAACACTGAAGCTTTCTTT
-,TRBV5-8,TRBJ2-3,TRBD2,CASSLPGLAGRSTDTQYF,TGTGCCAGCAGCTTGCCGGGACTAGCGGGCAGAAGCACAGATACGCAGTATTTT
-,TRBV6-6,TRBJ1-2,TRBD1,CASSKPGQGNIYTF,TGTGCCAGCAGTAAGCCGGGACAGGGGAACATCTACACCTTC
-,TRBV5-4,TRBJ1-1,TRBD1,CASSPNDRVWTEAFF,TGTGCCAGCAGCCCTAACGACAGGGTATGGACTGAAGCTTTCTTT
many,TRBV29-1,TRBJ2-1,-,CSVEELSGASEFF,TGCAGCGTTGAAGAACTATCCGGAGCTTCGGAGTTCTTC
-,TRBV2,TRBJ1-4,TRBD1,CASRTGTGRTNEKLFF,TGTGCCAGCAGGACCGGGACAGGGAGGACTAATGAAAAACTGTTTTTT
-,TRBV5-1,TRBJ2-6,-,CASRGLTFSGANVLTF,TGCGCCAGCAGGGGACTGACTTTCTCTGGGGCCAACGTCCTGACTTTC
few,TRBV5-1,TRBJ2-1,TRBD2,CASSLLIAGGYNEQFF,TGCGCCAGCAGCTTGTTGATAGCGGGGGGCTACAATGAGCAGTTCTTC
-,TRBV9,TRBJ1-3,-,CASSVAGGGFTGNTIYF,TGTGCCAGCAGCGTCGCCGGGGGAGGATTTACTGGAAACACCATATATTTT
-,TRBV7-8,TRBJ1-1,TRBD1,CASSWRDRYTEAFF,TGTGCCAGCAGCTGGCGGGACAGGTATACTGAAGCTTTCTTT
once,TRBV28,TRBJ2-1,TRBD1,CASSLTGGFNEQFF,TGTGCCAGCAGTTTGACAGGGGGATTCAATGAGCAGTTCTTC
-,TRBV6-1,TRBJ2-6,-,CASSDWGAAHSGANVLTF,TGTGCCAGCAGTGACTGGGGAGCGGCCCACTCTGGGGCCAACGTCCTGACTTTC
-,TRBV12-3/TRBV12-4,TRBJ1-5,-,CASSFGGYQPQHF,TGTGCCAGTAGTTTTGGTGGCTATCAGCCCCAGCATTTT
-,TRBV11-2,TRBJ2-3,TRBD2,CASSLTPPTGGGATDTQYF,TGTGCCAGCAGCCTGACACCCCCTACTGGCGGGGGGGCCACAGATACGCAGTATTTT
-,TRBV6-2/TRBV6-3,TRBJ2-1,TRBD2,CASSYERGGLEQFF,TGTGCCAGCAGTTACGAGCGGGGGGGCCTTGAGCAGTTCTTC
few,TRBV2,TRBJ2-1,-,CASSGSGGERQFF,TGTGCCAGCAGTGGGTCCGGGGGTGAGAGGCAGTTCTTC
few,TRBV7-2,TRBJ1-2,-,CASSVTGRYGYTF,TGTGCCAGCAGCGTCACAGGGCGCTATGGCTACACCTTC
-,TRBV7-9,TRBJ2-5,TRBD1,CASSPGTGGNGGDF,TGTGCCAGCAGCCCCGGGACAGGGGGAAATGGTGGAGACTTC
once,TRBV6-2/TRBV6-3,TRBJ2-5,-,CASSSGSVETQYF,TGTGCCAGCAGTTCGGGTAGCGTGGAGACCCAGTACTTC
-,TRBV5-4,TRBJ1-5,-,CASSLGGNSNQPQHF,TGTGCCAGCAGCTTGGGAGGAAATAGCAATCAGCCCCAGCATTTT
-,TRBV3-1/TRBV3-2,TRBJ2-5,-,CASSLRGPAPRETQYF,TGTGCCAGCAGCCTCAGGGGTCCAGCACCCCGGGAGACCCAGTACTTC
-,TRBV18,TRBJ1-3,TRBD1,CASSPLEQGAGNTIYF,TGTGCCAGCTCACCACTGGAACAGGGGGCTGGAAACACCATATATTTT
once,TRBV29-1,TRBJ1-4,TRBD1,CSVEDGQGREKLFF,TGCAGCGTTGAAGATGGACAGGGCAGGGAAAAACTGTTTTTT
-,TRBV18,TRBJ1-2,TRBD1,CASSAGTGTSGYTF,TGTGCCAGCTCAGCCGGGACAGGGACCTCCGGCTACACCTTC
once,TRBV6-5,TRBJ1-1,-,CASRKMGGGDTEAFF,TGTGCCAGCAGGAAAATGGGAGGAGGCGACACTGAAGCTTTCTTT
once,TRBV7-9,TRBJ1-2,TRBD1,CASSLLGTGARDGYTF,TGTGCCAGCAGCTTACTCGGGACAGGTGCGAGGGATGGCTACACCTTC
-,TRBV2,TRBJ2-1,TRBD1,CASKGNRGDNEQFF,TGTGCCAGCAAAGGTAACAGGGGGGACAATGAGCAGTTCTTC
-,TRBV2,TRBJ2-3,-,CASSDRDTQYF,TGTGCCAGCAGTGACAGGGATACGCAGTATTTT
few,TRBV2,TRBJ1-5,TRBD1,CASSQRTGPTQPQHF,TGTGCCAGCAGTCAACGGACAGGGCCAACTCAGCCCCAGCATTTT
-,TRBV5-1,TRBJ1-5,-,CASSLQGLGEPQHF,TGCGCCAGCAGCCTACAGGGTCTTGGCGAGCCCCAGCATTTT
-,TRBV19,TRBJ2-5,-,CASSIRRGGETQYF,TGTGCCAGTAGTATTCGAAGGGGAGGAGAGACCCAGTACTTC
-,TRBV5-1,TRBJ1-1,-,CASSLVQGTTEAFF,TGCGCCAGCAGCTTGGTTCAGGGTACCACTGAAGCTTTCTTT
-,TRBV19,TRBJ2-7,-,CASSIAVQGVYEQYF,TGTGCCAGTAGTATAGCGGTACAGGGAGTCTACGAGCAGTACTTC